This T cell receptor beta chain stems from a study of cytomegalovirus exposure and HLA in healthy donors. In the PCR, 60 Vbeta and 13 Jbeta primers were used. Authors' processing steps: Tens of millions of unique TCR beta chains, roughly 11 million shared, were counted in a later analysis. Assay: immunoSEQ multiplex PCR; the TCRdb copy retains only in-frame clones and omits some. V, J and clone size are those of that table, while D and trimming were read from the DNA. The sample has about 150,000 clones; 65% to 75% are singletons. General observations from the study: Some segments of the V type, notably TRBV6-2 and TRBV6-3, were excluded as indistinguishable.

Germline V gives CDR1 MDHEN, CDR2 SYDVKM. The CDR3 runs to 18 residues. Between the trimmed V and J ends, which lost 1 base and 3 bases, there was a span of 16 bases. A word on this clone: Its antigen is unidentified.

The receptor's source is a man aged 25-45 years in good health and CMV-seronegative. J is TRBJ1-6 and V is TRBV28, with a tentative D call TRBD1 (5 bases). Sequencing was carried out using PBMCs. The CDR3: CASSLYPTVHNYNSPLHF. CDR3 DNA: TGTGCCAGCAGTTTATACCCGACAGTTCACAACTATAATTCACCCCTCCACTTT.